This T cell receptor beta chain emerged from a study of T-cell reconstitution after alpha-beta-depleted transplantation in children (dated by TCRdb to 2016 to 2017). Describing the broader study: The study quantitatively tracked T-cell immune reconstitution after TCRalphabeta/CD19-depleted allogeneic hematopoietic cell transplantation in children using TCR repertoire profiling.

Libraries were prepared through PCR. TCRdb lists the instrument as Illumina HiSeq 2500. To normalize quantification of the TCRbeta repertoire, the TCR libraries were built with molecular barcoding that relied on unique molecular identifiers. TCRdb reprocessed the public reads (quality trimming at Q25 with fastp, clone calling with MiXCR) and kept in-frame beta chains. Rows merge per CDR3 protein into single entries with the most common DNA and genes. The sample has over 70,000 distinct CDR3 sequences on record, approximately 12% of them singletons. Approximately 13% of the sample is held by the ten biggest clonotypes. V drops 3 bases and J drops 3 bases, leaving 2 bases in between. The germline V gene sets CDR1 to SGHTA and CDR2 to FQGNSA. From its cysteine to its phenylalanine, the CDR3 spans 12 amino acids. Kept here is only the CDR3 DNA, which spans 36 bases and is read in frame from base 1. This clonotype was detected many times. Its antigen specificity is not known. Base qualities are missing; no much larger clone stands one base away.

Recombination linked TRBV7-2 to TRBJ2-2; confidence is insufficient to name the D gene. This sequence originates from a human donor who donated a stem cell graft to a child with inherited bone marrow failure. The material was PBMCs from the stem cell graft donor, obtained from the stem cell graft. The sequenced DNA is TGTGCCAGCAGCTTTTACACCGGGGAGCTGTTTTTT. Translated, this gives CASSFYTGELFF.